The clone carrying this T cell receptor beta chain was seen many times. Its antigen is unknown. TCRdb redid the calling of the multiplex PCR reads with MiXCR, one entry per CDR3 protein. The sample records about 120,000 distinct CDR3 sequences, about 20% being singletons. These data belong to a study of breast tumors, draining lymph nodes, adjacent tissues. General observations from the study: The data were judged consistent with most tumor T cells coming from lymph node and expanding in tumor. Tumor and nontumor repertoires were significantly more similar in luminal-like than in basal-like breast cancer. The lymph node origin of tumor T cells was framed as consistent with a hypothesis, not demonstrated. Tumors had less TCR diversity than lymph nodes, more than nontumor tissue.

The CDR3 has 15 residues. Trimming removed 4 bases at V and 4 bases at J, with 11 bases between. Germline V CDR1 and CDR2: SNHLY, FYNNEI. Breast cancer patients provided tissue from their axillary draining lymph nodes. The chain employs TRBV2 and TRBJ1-6, with D perhaps matching TRBD1 (5 bases). Source material: axillary lymph node tissue. The clonotype was recovered from a female donor with breast cancer. Some clones in this sample may be carry-over from other donors' samples. The CDR3 DNA sequence: TGTGCCAGCAGTGGAACAGGAGATTATAATTCACCCCTCCACTTT. It specifies CASSGTGDYNSPLHF.